The rows below give T cell receptor beta chains drawn from one sample of a study of T cell changes during pregnancy in multiple sclerosis. Assay used: immunoSEQ multiplex PCR; TCRdb lists only in-frame clones, some missing. This sample yields almost 95,000 clones, of which about 92% are seen a single time; 1.5% to 1.9% belongs to the top ten. The sequencing used peripheral blood, collected in the first trimester of pregnancy. The receptors were sampled from a female donor with multiple sclerosis, enrolled in a pregnancy study. The conserved cysteine and the conserved F or W are not part of the CDR3 here. The listing skips clone size in some rows; elsewhere it reads once, few, many or a size class.

v_call: TRBV12-5
clone_size: .
j_call: TRBJ2-3
cdr3_aa: ASGSVVDRSLTQY

v_call: TRBV6-5
clone_size: .
j_call: TRBJ2-7
cdr3_aa: ASSLTVNSHEQY

v_call: TRBV14
clone_size: .
j_call: TRBJ1-1
cdr3_aa: ASSQDRVFEAF

v_call: TRBV14
clone_size: .
j_call: TRBJ1-4
cdr3_aa: ASSPRQGPGFNEKLF

v_call: TRBV18
clone_size: .
j_call: TRBJ1-5
cdr3_aa: ASSPGEGVWGQPQH

v_call: TRBV4-2
clone_size: .
j_call: TRBJ2-1
cdr3_aa: ASSQTGGPSEQF

v_call: TRBV5-8
clone_size: .
j_call: TRBJ1-4
cdr3_aa: ASSTGTGGEKLF

v_call: TRBV27
clone_size: .
j_call: TRBJ1-2
cdr3_aa: ASSFLGANYGYT

v_call: TRBV2
clone_size: .
j_call: TRBJ2-7
cdr3_aa: ARLDLSSYEQY

v_call: TRBV29-1
clone_size: .
j_call: TRBJ1-1
cdr3_aa: SVTGAETEAF

v_call: TRBV5-1
clone_size: .
j_call: TRBJ2-3
cdr3_aa: ASSLGTSGRTTDTQY

v_call: TRBV5-1
clone_size: .
j_call: TRBJ1-2
cdr3_aa: ASRLQGAGGYT

v_call: TRBV18
clone_size: once
j_call: TRBJ2-1
cdr3_aa: ASSPPGLAGASSYNEQF

v_call: TRBV9
clone_size: .
j_call: TRBJ2-7
cdr3_aa: ASSTGTGGLYEQY

v_call: TRBV7-4
clone_size: .
j_call: TRBJ2-3
cdr3_aa: ASSSSSAGEGDTQY

v_call: TRBV6-1
clone_size: .
j_call: TRBJ2-7
cdr3_aa: ASSLQQGRSYEQY

v_call: TRBV4-3
clone_size: .
j_call: TRBJ1-1
cdr3_aa: ASSQRQGRSEAF

v_call: TRBV29-1
clone_size: once
j_call: TRBJ2-5
cdr3_aa: SVAPGTGGQETQY

v_call: TRBV7-9
clone_size: .
j_call: TRBJ2-5
cdr3_aa: ASSTGTASIQETQY

v_call: TRBV27
clone_size: .
j_call: TRBJ1-1
cdr3_aa: ASSWGANTEAF

v_call: TRBV5-1
clone_size: .
j_call: TRBJ2-7
cdr3_aa: ASRLGSSGSYEQY

v_call: TRBV9
clone_size: .
j_call: TRBJ2-3
cdr3_aa: ASSVEVGRGADTQY

v_call: TRBV21-1
clone_size: .
j_call: TRBJ2-2
cdr3_aa: ASPRWGTNTGELF

v_call: TRBV7-6
clone_size: once
j_call: TRBJ2-1
cdr3_aa: ASSSGLAGAYNEQF

v_call: TRBV13
clone_size: .
j_call: TRBJ1-1
cdr3_aa: ASSLRGGGTEAF

v_call: TRBV5-6
clone_size: .
j_call: TRBJ1-2
cdr3_aa: ASSLMGGTLYGYT

v_call: TRBV5-1
clone_size: .
j_call: TRBJ2-3
cdr3_aa: ASSFRTSLPTDTQY

v_call: TRBV27
clone_size: .
j_call: TRBJ2-3
cdr3_aa: ASSLSWREKLTDTQY

v_call: TRBV6-6
clone_size: .
j_call: TRBJ2-2
cdr3_aa: ASSYSLRENGELF

v_call: TRBV7-2
clone_size: .
j_call: TRBJ2-1
cdr3_aa: ASSPQRTSGNEQF

v_call: TRBV7-9
clone_size: .
j_call: TRBJ1-1
cdr3_aa: ASSSQGGNTEAF

v_call: TRBV7-9
clone_size: .
j_call: TRBJ2-1
cdr3_aa: ASSFSGIMGEQF

v_call: TRBV19
clone_size: .
j_call: TRBJ2-1
cdr3_aa: ASSGALKSEQF

v_call: TRBV27
clone_size: .
j_call: TRBJ2-5
cdr3_aa: ASSYYLAGGAETQY

v_call: TRBV29-1
clone_size: .
j_call: TRBJ2-2
cdr3_aa: SVEQGSNTGELF

v_call: TRBV19
clone_size: once
j_call: TRBJ2-3
cdr3_aa: ASSLLAGAGVVADTQY

v_call: TRBV14
clone_size: .
j_call: TRBJ2-7
cdr3_aa: ASSPGLGTGEQY

v_call: TRBV5-1
clone_size: .
j_call: TRBJ2-1
cdr3_aa: ASSPFESSGRFNDNEQF

v_call: TRBV29-1
clone_size: once
j_call: TRBJ1-5
cdr3_aa: SVQVGRGFNQPQH

v_call: TRBV4-3
clone_size: .
j_call: TRBJ2-7
cdr3_aa: ASSQDGAGSGSKYEQY

v_call: TRBV30
clone_size: .
j_call: TRBJ2-1
cdr3_aa: AWSGYDRGEQF

v_call: TRBV6-1
clone_size: .
j_call: TRBJ2-3
cdr3_aa: ATRDRVRTDTQY

v_call: TRBV5-1
clone_size: .
j_call: TRBJ1-1
cdr3_aa: ASSLGDRGPNTEAF

v_call: TRBV5-3
clone_size: .
j_call: TRBJ2-7
cdr3_aa: ARTPEGVKKRSSYEQY

v_call: TRBV27
clone_size: .
j_call: TRBJ2-1
cdr3_aa: ASSLPGGEQF

v_call: TRBV29-1
clone_size: .
j_call: TRBJ2-1
cdr3_aa: SVVALHYNEQF

v_call: TRBV7-9
clone_size: .
j_call: TRBJ2-1
cdr3_aa: ASRAGAVEQF

v_call: TRBV7-9
clone_size: .
j_call: TRBJ2-7
cdr3_aa: ASSLMRQGAYEQY

v_call: TRBV27
clone_size: .
j_call: TRBJ2-1
cdr3_aa: ASSLSSPGGRNEQF

v_call: TRBV9
clone_size: .
j_call: TRBJ2-1
cdr3_aa: ASSLGTSGIHEQF

v_call: TRBV7-6
clone_size: .
j_call: TRBJ2-7
cdr3_aa: ASSLGGALAFSYEQY

v_call: TRBV7-9
clone_size: .
j_call: TRBJ2-2
cdr3_aa: ASNRDRATGELF

v_call: TRBV6-6
clone_size: .
j_call: TRBJ2-7
cdr3_aa: ASRLAGERYEQY

v_call: TRBV6-5
clone_size: .
j_call: TRBJ2-7
cdr3_aa: ASSQLSPTEQY

v_call: TRBV29-1
clone_size: .
j_call: TRBJ1-2
cdr3_aa: SVDKGDYGYT